This T cell receptor (beta chain) was found in a study of regulatory T cells in long-lasting Graves disease. As for time point: newly diagnosed GD, antithyroid drugs for less than 3 months. The authors made the TCR library using RNA they extracted from PBMCs. The length of the CDR3 is 13 residues. CDR1 is LNHDA and CDR2 is SQIVND in the germline V gene (reference sequence). HTBI primers from iRepertoire and Arm-PCR of CDR3 regions yielded the TCR beta libraries. TCRdb itself ran the multiplex PCR reads through MiXCR, one entry per CDR3 protein. The sample holds some 350,000 distinct CDR3 sequences, roughly 15% seen once. The sample holds a few counts of this clonotype. A read error may account for a junction end that differs from germline. These data were also reused for a study on T cells in Graves' hyperthyroidism and ophthalmopathy.

This chain links TRBV19 with TRBJ2-7; the D call may be TRBD1 or TRBD2 (5 bases each). This clonotype was sampled from a woman aged 18-29 years with Graves disease. The sample in question was peripheral blood mononuclear cells (PBMCs), obtained at new diagnosis, from a patient treated with antithyroid drugs. This CDR3 is CASTQADNSPPDF. The CDR3 nucleotides are TGTGCCAGTACTCAAGCGGACAATAGTCCCCCGGACTTC.